A single sample gave rise to the 27 T cell receptor beta chains below, sequenced in a study of regulatory T cells in long-lasting Graves disease. Researchers made TCR beta libraries by using iRepertoire HTBI primers and running Arm-PCR on CDR3 regions. TCRdb ran MiXCR on the multiplex PCR reads and lists one entry per CDR3 protein. The profile shows 300,000 to 500,000 distinct CDR3 sequences, around 20% of them singletons. Time point: persistent/refractory GD, antithyroid drugs over 5 years with positive TRAb. Scientists built the TCR library using RNA that was extracted from PBMCs. The material sequenced was peripheral blood mononuclear cells (PBMCs), taken when the disease was refractory, from a patient treated with antithyroid drugs. These receptors originate from a female donor with Graves disease.

The chain uses TRBV30 and TRBJ1-5; tentatively, D is TRBD1 (5 bases). This CDR3 contains 13 residues. The germline gives CDR1 GTSNPN, CDR2 SVGIG (reference sequence). V was cut by 2 bases and J by 3 bases, with 8 bases left in between. CDR3 loop: CAWSKGPNQPQHF. The DNA of the CDR3 is TGTGCCTGGAGTAAGGGACCCAATCAGCCCCAGCATTTT.

This clonotype occurred a few times. The chain is built from TRBV20-1 and TRBJ1-4; 7 positions match TRBD1. Germline V lookup: CDR1 DFQATT, CDR2 SNEGSKA (reference sequence). Trimming at V came to 5 bases and at J to 7 bases, leaving 10 bases not matched to a gene. The CDR3 covers 14 residues. CDR3 bases: TGCAGTGCTCGAAGACAGGGAATGAGTGAAAAACTGTTTTTT. Amino acid sequence: CSARRQGMSEKLFF.

This clonotype was counted ten times or more. The chain links TRBV12-3 or TRBV12-4 to TRBJ2-7; D uncertain. The CDR3 has 13 residues. Deletions cut 1 base from V and 6 bases from J, with 10 bases between. CDR3 protein: CASSLVSNGEQYF. The CDR3 DNA sequence: TGTGCCAGCAGTTTAGTTAGCAACGGCGAGCAGTACTTC.

This clonotype was counted between two and nine times. The chain links TRBV14 to TRBJ2-2, with TRBD1 identical over 7 bases. Looked up from germline, CDR1 is SGHDN and CDR2 is FVKESK. The CDR3 sequence is 15 residues long. The V gene end was trimmed by 6 bases and the J gene end by 4 bases; junction bases not matched to a gene: 8. The CDR3 DNA sequence: TGTGCCAGCAGTCGTGGACAGGTCAGCACCGGGGAGCTGTTTTTT. Encoded protein: CASSRGQVSTGELFF.

In this sample, this clonotype turned up many times. The chain couples TRBV12-5 to TRBJ2-7; TRBD1 matches 11 bases. The CDR3 runs to 16 residues. Germline loops: CDR1 LGHNT, CDR2 FRNRAP. V was clipped by 8 bases and J by 3 bases; unmatched bases: 12. The CDR3 sequence: CASSPPPGQGDYEQYF. In DNA, the CDR3 is TGTGCTAGTAGTCCCCCGCCGGGACAGGGGGACTACGAGCAGTACTTC.

This clonotype showed up many times. This chain links TRBV28 with TRBJ1-5, with 8 positions matching TRBD1. With 6 bases clipped from V and 6 bases from J, the junction kept 4 bases outside the gene matches. This CDR3 comprises 13 residues. CDR1 and CDR2 (germline): MDHEN, SYDVKM. The CDR3 protein is CASSPDRGQPQHF. DNA of the CDR3: TGTGCCAGCAGCCCCGACAGGGGTCAGCCCCAGCATTTT.

Concerning this clonotype: In this CDR3 the conserved last residue, phenylalanine or tryptophan, is missing, so a read error is likely. The chain recombines TRBV7-9 with TRBJ2-5; 13 bases are a match to TRBD2. The germline gives CDR1 SEHNR, CDR2 FQNEAQ (reference sequence). The V and J ends lost 3 bases and 5 bases, in that order; junction bases with no gene match: 15. The CDR3 is 19 amino acids. DNA of the CDR3: TGTGCCAGCAGCTTCCGAGCCATACTAGCGGGAGGGCGAGTGGAGACCCAGTACCTC. The encoded protein is CASSFRAILAGGRVETQYL.

V is TRBV27 and J is TRBJ2-7; tentatively, D is TRBD1 (6 bases). The germline CDR1 and CDR2 sequences are MNHEY and SMNVEV (reference sequence). The CDR3 totals 14 residues. The germline V and J ends were trimmed by 5 bases and 5 bases, with 16 bases remaining between them. DNA for the CDR3: TGTGCCAGCAGTGTGACAGGAGGTTACCACGAGCAGTACTTC. It specifies CASSVTGGYHEQYF.

V usage is TRBV18 and J usage is TRBJ1-1; D gene unclear. Trimming stripped 3 bases from V and 3 bases from J, with 11 bases between. This CDR3 is built from 14 residues. Germline lookup yields CDR1 KGHSH and CDR2 LQKENI. The CDR3 protein is CASSPRLGDTEAFF. As DNA, the CDR3 is TGTGCCAGCTCACCGAGACTTGGGGACACTGAAGCTTTCTTT.

This clonotype was observed many times. The rearrangement links TRBV24-1 to TRBJ2-5; D is possibly TRBD2 (5 bases). CDR1 KGHDR and CDR2 SFDVKD come from the germline V gene. The CDR3 loop spans 14 amino acids. V was trimmed by 5 bases and J by 3 bases, leaving 12 bases between them. In DNA, the CDR3 is TGTGCCACCAGTGTATTGTCCGGGGAAGAGACCCAGTACTTC. As protein: CATSVLSGEETQYF.

The chain uses TRBV10-3 and TRBJ2-2, with 16 positions matching TRBD2. The CDR3 runs 18 residues. J gave up 3 bases and V 5 bases, and 6 bases lay outside the gene matches. CDR1 and CDR2 (germline): ENHRY, SYGVKD. CDR3 coding DNA: TGTGCCATCAGTTCCGGGACTAGCGGGAGGGCCTACACCGGGGAGCTGTTTTTT. Translating gives CAISSGTSGRAYTGELFF.

The sample holds a few counts of this clonotype. The germline gene is not matched at one end of the junction; a read error may be the cause. The V and J genes are TRBV7-7 and TRBJ2-5; 15 nucleotides align to TRBD2. The CDR3 has 15 amino acids. Germline values: CDR1 SSHAT, CDR2 FNYEAQ (reference sequence). CDR3: CASSFGTSGGETQYF. CDR3 coding DNA: TGTGCTAGCAGCTTCGGGACTAGCGGGGGGGAGACCCAGTACTTC.

A few counts support this clonotype. J is TRBJ2-3 and V is TRBV6-1; D is unclear. Germline V gene sequence: CDR1 MNHNS, CDR2 SASEGT. The CDR3 sequence is 14 residues long. V lost 2 bases and J 6 bases, leaving 12 bases between the germline ends. This chain's CDR3 is CASSEIWGADTQYF. In nucleotides, the CDR3 is TGTGCCAGCAGTGAAATTTGGGGTGCGGATACGCAGTATTTT.

This chain joins TRBV19 and TRBJ2-7; no clear D gene. This CDR3 is built from 14 residues. CDR1 is LNHDA, CDR2 SQIVND, per germline (reference sequence). V was pared by 4 bases and J by 0 bases, with 10 bases between. The CDR3 coding sequence is TGTGCCAGTAGTAGGGCGGATAGCTCCTACGAGCAGTACTTC. Amino acids: CASSRADSSYEQYF.

Remarks on this clonotype: A single base separates this from a much larger clone, so it may be a read error. The rearrangement links TRBV11-2 to TRBJ1-4, with TRBD1 as a possible D gene (5 bases). V was clipped by 6 bases and J by 12 bases, with 20 bases between them. Germline V gene sequence: CDR1 SGHAT, CDR2 FQNNGV. The CDR3 totals 14 residues. The CDR3 loop reads CASSFSGGNEELFF. The CDR3 region has the DNA TGTGCCAGCAGTTTTTCGGGGGGGAACGAAGAACTGTTTTTT.

The V and J genes are TRBV7-2 and TRBJ2-7; 9 bases fit TRBD2. Germline values: CDR1 SGHTA, CDR2 FQGNSA. Trimming at V came to 5 bases and at J to 1 base, leaving 9 bases not matched to a gene. CDR3 size: 16 residues. The CDR3, as DNA: TGTGCCAGCAGCACCCGACTAGCGGCCCTGTCCTACGAGCAGTACTTC. Translated: CASSTRLAALSYEQYF.

In its sample, this clonotype was seen a few times. The chain carries TRBV3-1 and TRBJ2-7; D is possibly TRBD2 (6 bases). Trimming removed 4 bases at V and 0 bases at J, with 7 bases between. The CDR3 totals 13 residues. Germline V gene sequence: CDR1 LGHDT, CDR2 YNNKEL (reference sequence). CDR3 sequence: CASSRGISYEQYF. DNA of the CDR3: TGTGCCAGCAGCCGCGGGATCTCCTACGAGCAGTACTTC.

V gene TRBV19 combines with J gene TRBJ2-2, with 8 bases aligning to TRBD2. The CDR3 runs to 14 residues. Per germline, CDR1 LNHDA and CDR2 SQIVND (reference sequence). J lost 4 bases, V lost 6 bases, and 4 bases had no gene match. CDR3 DNA sequence: TGTGCCAGTAGCGCGGGAGGTTCCACCGGGGAGCTGTTTTTT. It encodes CASSAGGSTGELFF.

This clonotype was seen at least ten times. The V gene is TRBV10-1, the J gene TRBJ2-5; TRBD1 aligns across 11 bases. CDR1 and CDR2 (germline): WNHNN, SYGVQD (reference sequence). The trim removed 0 bases at V and 3 bases at J, leaving 0 bases unmatched. The CDR3 spans 15 residues. This chain's CDR3 is CASSESGQGEETQYF. CDR3 DNA: TGCGCCAGCAGTGAGTCGGGACAGGGGGAAGAGACCCAGTACTTC.

This clonotype was counted many times. The rearrangement uses TRBV12-3 or TRBV12-4 and TRBJ1-6; no firm D call. This CDR3 has 16 amino acids. With 4 bases removed from V and 3 bases from J, the gap between germline ends came to 13 bases. The CDR3 sequence: CASSSKGGSYNSPLHF. CDR3 DNA sequence: TGTGCCAGCAGTTCCAAGGGAGGTAGCTATAATTCACCCCTCCACTTT.

This chain connects TRBV29-1 to TRBJ2-7, with D perhaps matching TRBD1 (6 bases). Deletions cut 4 bases from V and 0 bases from J, with 13 bases between. Germline lookup yields CDR1 SQVTM and CDR2 ANQGSEA. The CDR3 contains 14 residues. The CDR3 protein is CSVGKGVDSYEQYF. The CDR3 coding sequence is TGCAGCGTTGGGAAGGGGGTTGACTCCTACGAGCAGTACTTC.

A few counts support this clonotype. The chain carries TRBV5-6 and TRBJ2-6; D remains ambiguous. Looked up from germline, CDR1 is SGHDT and CDR2 is YYEEEE. The CDR3 is made up of 15 amino acids. Trimming left V 6 bases short and J 2 bases short, with 12 bases between. As DNA, the CDR3 is TGTGCCAGCACCCCCTTGGGGACTGGGGCCAACGTCCTGACTTTC. It is translated as CASTPLGTGANVLTF.

This clonotype was counted ten times or more. This chain links TRBV12-3 or TRBV12-4 with TRBJ2-5; D is uncertain. This CDR3 region has 14 residues. The V end was cut by 6 bases, the J end by 1 base, with 12 bases between. Here the CDR3 DNA reads TGTGCCAGCAGCGGGTCGGGCATCCAAGAGACCCAGTACTTC. It translates to CASSGSGIQETQYF.

This chain uses TRBV6-1 with TRBJ2-7, with D possibly called TRBD1 or TRBD2 (5 bases each). V was shortened by 5 bases and J by 5 bases, with 19 bases between the two germline ends. Germline loops: CDR1 MNHNS, CDR2 SASEGT. This CDR3 is built from 15 residues. The CDR3 here is CASSPGTELYNEQYF. The CDR3 DNA reads TGTGCCAGCAGTCCCGGGACGGAACTTTATAACGAGCAGTACTTC.

This clonotype was seen many times. This chain links TRBV30 with TRBJ2-7; D uncertain. CDR1 and CDR2 from the germline V gene are GTSNPN and SVGIG (reference sequence). With 0 bases removed from V and 3 bases from J, the gap between germline ends came to 12 bases. This CDR3 has 14 residues. DNA for the CDR3: TGTGCCTGGAGTGTTGGCGGCCAAGTCTACGAGCAGTACTTC. It yields the protein CAWSVGGQVYEQYF.

The CDR3 DNA is TGCAGTGCTAAGCTAGCGGGAACCGCCGGGGAGCTGTTTTTT. Translation: CSAKLAGTAGELFF. V is TRBV20-1 and J is TRBJ2-2; 9 nucleotides match TRBD2. Looked up from germline, CDR1 is DFQATT and CDR2 is SNEGSKA (reference sequence). J was trimmed by 6 bases and V by 4 bases; bases with no gene match: 6. The CDR3 is 14 amino acids.

With regard to this clonotype: A much larger clone lies a single base off, so this may be a read error. Without the conserved terminal phenylalanine or tryptophan, this CDR3 likely stems from a read error. The rearrangement uses TRBV7-2 and TRBJ2-5; D gene unclear. Per germline, CDR1 SGHTA and CDR2 FQGNSA. The CDR3 consists of 12 residues. Trimming took 5 bases from V and 7 from J, leaving 11 bases between them. The CDR3 loop reads CASSRTEWTQYL. Here the CDR3 DNA reads TGTGCCAGCAGCCGGACCGAATGGACCCAGTACCTC.